This section outlines one TCR beta chain sequence together with its context. What it binds is unknown. There are 15 residues in the CDR3. The germline CDR1 and CDR2 sequences are MNHEY and SVGEGT. V gave up 5 bases and J gave up 5 bases; unmatched junction bases: 10. This entry comes from a study of Ad26.COV2.S vaccination and SARS-CoV-2 variants. Findings and limits, study-wide: Post-vaccination breadth of spike-specific CD8+ and CD4+ T cell responses was reportedly substantial. There was a possibility that the TCR breadth and depth analyses underestimated total T cell responses.

Treatment noted: approximately 18 received Ad26.COV2.S at low or high dose, single or two shots; 5 received placebo; per-sample allocation not given. Vaccine and placebo recipients were sampled on day 63 after the first injection. Donation came from an adult in Boston who was aged 18-55 years. Assay: immunoSEQ multiplex PCR; the TCRdb copy retains only in-frame clones and omits some. The sample lists 380,000 or so clones, around 90% occurring once. The TCR originated in a person between 18 and 65 years old who received the Ad26.COV2.S COVID-19 vaccine or a placebo. Sequences were derived from peripheral blood, sampled in a trial of Ad26.COV2.S vaccine versus placebo. This chain connects TRBV6-2 or TRBV6-3 to TRBJ2-7, with 9 positions matching TRBD2. The CDR3 is CASSTRLAALNEQYF. In nucleotides, the CDR3 is TGTGCCAGCAGTACCAGACTAGCGGCTCTCAACGAGCAGTACTTC.